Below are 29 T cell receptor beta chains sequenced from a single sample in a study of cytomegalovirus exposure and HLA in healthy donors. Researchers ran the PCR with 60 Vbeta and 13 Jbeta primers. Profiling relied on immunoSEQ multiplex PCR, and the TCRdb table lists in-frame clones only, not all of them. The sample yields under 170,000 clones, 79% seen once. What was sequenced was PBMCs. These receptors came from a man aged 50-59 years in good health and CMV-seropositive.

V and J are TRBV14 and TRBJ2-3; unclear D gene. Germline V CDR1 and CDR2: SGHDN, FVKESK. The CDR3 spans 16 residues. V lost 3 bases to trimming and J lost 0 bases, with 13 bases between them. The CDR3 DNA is TGTGCCAGCAGCCATTTCCCAGTCTCTAGCACAGATACGCAGTATTTT. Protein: CASSHFPVSSTDTQYF. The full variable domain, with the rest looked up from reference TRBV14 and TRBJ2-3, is EAGVTQFPSHSVIEKGQTVTLRCDPISGHDNLYWYRRVMGKEIKFLLHFVKESKQDESGMPNNRFLAERTGGTYSTLKVQPAELEDSGVYFCASSHFPVSSTDTQYFGPGTRLTVL.

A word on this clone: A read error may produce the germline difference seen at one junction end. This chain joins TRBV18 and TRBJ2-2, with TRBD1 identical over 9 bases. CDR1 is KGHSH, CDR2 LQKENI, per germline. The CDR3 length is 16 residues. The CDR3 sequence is CASPPRDRANTGELFF. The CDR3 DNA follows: TGTGCCAGCCCACCCAGGGACAGGGCTAACACCGGGGAGCTGTTTTTT.

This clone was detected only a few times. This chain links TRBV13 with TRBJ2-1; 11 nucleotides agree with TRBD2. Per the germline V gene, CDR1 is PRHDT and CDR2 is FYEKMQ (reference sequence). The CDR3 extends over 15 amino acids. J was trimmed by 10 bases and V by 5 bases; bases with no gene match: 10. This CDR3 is CASSILAGVSHEQFF. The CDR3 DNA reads TGTGCCAGCAGCATACTAGCGGGAGTCTCCCACGAGCAGTTCTTC.

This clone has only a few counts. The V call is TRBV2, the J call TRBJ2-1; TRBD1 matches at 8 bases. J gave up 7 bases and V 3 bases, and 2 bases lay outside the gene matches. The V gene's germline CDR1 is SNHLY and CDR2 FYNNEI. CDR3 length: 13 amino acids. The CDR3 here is CASSDGQGNEQFF. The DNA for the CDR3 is TGTGCCAGCAGTGACGGACAGGGAAATGAGCAGTTCTTC.

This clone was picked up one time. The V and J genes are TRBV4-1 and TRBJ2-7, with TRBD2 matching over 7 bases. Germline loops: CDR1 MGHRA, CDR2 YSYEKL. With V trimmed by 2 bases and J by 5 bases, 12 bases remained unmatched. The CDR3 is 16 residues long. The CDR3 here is CASSQPQAGNQNEQYF. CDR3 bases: TGCGCCAGCAGCCAACCTCAAGCGGGAAATCAGAACGAGCAGTACTTC.

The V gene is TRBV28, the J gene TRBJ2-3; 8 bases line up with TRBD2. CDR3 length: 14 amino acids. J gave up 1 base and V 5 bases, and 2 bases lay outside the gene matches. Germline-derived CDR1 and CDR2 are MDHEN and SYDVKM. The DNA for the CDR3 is TGTGCCAGCAGTCCGGGGGGGGGCACAGATACGCAGTATTTT. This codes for CASSPGGGTDTQYF.

Written as DNA, the CDR3 is TGTGCTAGTGGTTTGGCAACAGGGGAGGCTTTCTTT. This sequence encodes CASGLATGEAFF. This rearrangement joins TRBV12-5 to TRBJ1-1; 7 positions agree with TRBD1. Germline CDR1 and CDR2: LGHNT and FRNRAP. This CDR3 has 12 residues. V was clipped by 1 base and J by 11 bases; unmatched bases: 4.

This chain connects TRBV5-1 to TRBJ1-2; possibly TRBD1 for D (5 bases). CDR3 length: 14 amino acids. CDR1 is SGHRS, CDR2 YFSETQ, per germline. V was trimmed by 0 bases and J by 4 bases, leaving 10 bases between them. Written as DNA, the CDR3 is TGCGCCAGCAGCTTGGGGGGGGTCCCCTATGGCTACACCTTC. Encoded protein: CASSLGGVPYGYTF.

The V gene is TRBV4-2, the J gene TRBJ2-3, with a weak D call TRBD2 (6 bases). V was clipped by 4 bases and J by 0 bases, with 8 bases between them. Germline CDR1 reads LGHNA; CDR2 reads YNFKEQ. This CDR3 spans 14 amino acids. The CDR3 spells CASSPGTSTDTQYF. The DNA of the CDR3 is TGTGCCAGCAGCCCGGGGACTAGCACAGATACGCAGTATTTT.

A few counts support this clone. DNA for the CDR3: TGTGCCAGCAGCCCACTAACGTGGGAGCAGTACTTC. Amino acid sequence: CASSPLTWEQYF. The gene calls are TRBV7-9 and TRBJ2-7; no definite D call. This CDR3 is built from 12 residues. Germline values: CDR1 SEHNR, CDR2 FQNEAQ (reference sequence). Trimming took off 5 bases at V and 7 bases at J, with 12 bases between the two ends.

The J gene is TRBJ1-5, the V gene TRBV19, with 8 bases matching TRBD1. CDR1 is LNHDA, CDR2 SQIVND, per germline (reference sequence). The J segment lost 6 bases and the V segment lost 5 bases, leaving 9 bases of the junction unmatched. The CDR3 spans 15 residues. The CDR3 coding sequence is TGTGCCAGTAGTGCGACAGGGGTTGGGGCTCAGCCCCAGCATTTT. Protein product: CASSATGVGAQPQHF.

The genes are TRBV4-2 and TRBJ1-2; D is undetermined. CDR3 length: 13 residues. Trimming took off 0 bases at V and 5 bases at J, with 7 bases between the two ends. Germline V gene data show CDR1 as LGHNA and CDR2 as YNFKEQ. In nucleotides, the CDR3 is TGTGCCAGCAGCCAAGATCCAGGATATGGCTACACCTTC. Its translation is CASSQDPGYGYTF.

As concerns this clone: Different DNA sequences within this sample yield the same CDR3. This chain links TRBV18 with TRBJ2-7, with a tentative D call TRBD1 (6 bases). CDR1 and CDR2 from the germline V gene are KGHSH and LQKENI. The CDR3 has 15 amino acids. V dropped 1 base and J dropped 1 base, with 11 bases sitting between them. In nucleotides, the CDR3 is TGTGCCAGCTCACCACTACGAGACAGGTCCTACGAGCAGTACTTC. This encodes CASSPLRDRSYEQYF.

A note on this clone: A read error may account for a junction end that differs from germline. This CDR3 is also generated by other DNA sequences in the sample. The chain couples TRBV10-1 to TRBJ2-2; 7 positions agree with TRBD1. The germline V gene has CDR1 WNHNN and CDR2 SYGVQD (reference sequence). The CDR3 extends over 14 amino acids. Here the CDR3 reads CASTKDRTAGELFF. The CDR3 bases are TGCGCCAGCACCAAGGACAGGACCGCCGGGGAACTGTTTTTT.

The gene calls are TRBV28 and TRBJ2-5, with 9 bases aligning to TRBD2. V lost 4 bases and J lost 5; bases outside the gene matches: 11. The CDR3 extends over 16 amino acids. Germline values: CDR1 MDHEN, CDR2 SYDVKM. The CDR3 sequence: CASSSYSGRLKETQYF. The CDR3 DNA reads TGTGCCAGCAGTTCATATAGCGGGAGACTAAAGGAGACCCAGTACTTC.

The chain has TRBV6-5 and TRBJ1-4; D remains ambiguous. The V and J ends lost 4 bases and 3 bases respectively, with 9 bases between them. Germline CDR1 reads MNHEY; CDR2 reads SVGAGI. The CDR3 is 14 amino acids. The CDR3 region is CASSSRTPNEKLFF. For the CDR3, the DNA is TGTGCCAGCAGTTCCAGGACTCCTAATGAAAAACTGTTTTTT.

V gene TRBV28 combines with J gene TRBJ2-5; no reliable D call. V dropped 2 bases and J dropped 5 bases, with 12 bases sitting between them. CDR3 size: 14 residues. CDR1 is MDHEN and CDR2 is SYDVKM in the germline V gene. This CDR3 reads CASSLPESRETQYF. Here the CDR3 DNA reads TGTGCCAGCAGTTTACCCGAGTCACGGGAGACCCAGTACTTC.

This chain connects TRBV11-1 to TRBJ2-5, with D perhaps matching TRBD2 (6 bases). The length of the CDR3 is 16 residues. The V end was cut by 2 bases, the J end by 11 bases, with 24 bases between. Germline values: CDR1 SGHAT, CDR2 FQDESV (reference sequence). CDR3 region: CASSLFGPLSSREQYF. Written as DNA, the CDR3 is TGTGCCAGCAGCTTATTTGGCCCACTGTCCTCTCGGGAGCAGTACTTC.

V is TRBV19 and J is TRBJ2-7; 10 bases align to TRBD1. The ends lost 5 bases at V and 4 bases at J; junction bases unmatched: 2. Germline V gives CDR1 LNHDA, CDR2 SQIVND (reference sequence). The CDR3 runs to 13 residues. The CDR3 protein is CASSGGQGYEQYF. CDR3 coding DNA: TGTGCCAGTAGTGGGGGACAGGGGTACGAGCAGTACTTC.

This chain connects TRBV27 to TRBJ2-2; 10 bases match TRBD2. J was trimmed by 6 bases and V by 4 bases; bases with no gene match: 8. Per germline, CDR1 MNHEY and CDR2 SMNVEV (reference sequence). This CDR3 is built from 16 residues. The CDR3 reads CASSSGGGLASGELFF. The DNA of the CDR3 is TGTGCCAGCAGTTCGGGGGGGGGACTAGCGTCCGGGGAGCTGTTTTTT.

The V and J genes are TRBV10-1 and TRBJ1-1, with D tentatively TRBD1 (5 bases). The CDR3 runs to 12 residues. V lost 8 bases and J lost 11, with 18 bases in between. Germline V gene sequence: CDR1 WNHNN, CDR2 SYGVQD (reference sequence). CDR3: CASSGGGRIAFF. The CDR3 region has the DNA TGCGCCAGCTCTGGGGGGGGTCGCATCGCTTTCTTT.

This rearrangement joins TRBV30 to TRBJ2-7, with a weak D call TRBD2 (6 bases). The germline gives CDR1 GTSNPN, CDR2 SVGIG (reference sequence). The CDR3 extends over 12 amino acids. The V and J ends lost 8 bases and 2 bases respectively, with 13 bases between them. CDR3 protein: CAGLTGAYEQYF. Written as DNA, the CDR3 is TGTGCCGGCCTGACGGGAGCCTACGAGCAGTACTTC.

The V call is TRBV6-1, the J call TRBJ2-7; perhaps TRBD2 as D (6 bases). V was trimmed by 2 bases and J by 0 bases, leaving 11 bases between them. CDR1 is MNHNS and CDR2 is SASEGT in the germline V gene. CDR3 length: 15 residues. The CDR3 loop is CASSERIGSSYEQYF. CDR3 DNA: TGTGCCAGCAGTGAACGAATCGGGAGCTCCTACGAGCAGTACTTC.

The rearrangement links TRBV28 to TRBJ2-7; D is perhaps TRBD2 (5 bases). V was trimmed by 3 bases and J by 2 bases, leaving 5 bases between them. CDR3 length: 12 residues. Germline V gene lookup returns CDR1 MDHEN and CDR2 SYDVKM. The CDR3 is CASSLTTYEQYF. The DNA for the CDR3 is TGTGCCAGCAGTTTGACTACCTACGAGCAGTACTTC.

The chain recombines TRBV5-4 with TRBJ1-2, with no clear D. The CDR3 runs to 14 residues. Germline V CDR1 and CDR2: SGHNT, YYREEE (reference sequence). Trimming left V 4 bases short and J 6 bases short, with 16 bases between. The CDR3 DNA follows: TGTGCCAGCAGCCCGGACGGAGACTACAATGGCTACACCTTC. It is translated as CASSPDGDYNGYTF.

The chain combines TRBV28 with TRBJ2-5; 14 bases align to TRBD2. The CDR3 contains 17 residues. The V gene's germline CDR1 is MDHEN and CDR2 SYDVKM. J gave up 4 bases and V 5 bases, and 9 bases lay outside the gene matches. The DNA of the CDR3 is TGTGCCAGCAGTATCCTCGGACTAGCGGGAGGAAGAGAGACCCAGTACTTC. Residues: CASSILGLAGGRETQYF.

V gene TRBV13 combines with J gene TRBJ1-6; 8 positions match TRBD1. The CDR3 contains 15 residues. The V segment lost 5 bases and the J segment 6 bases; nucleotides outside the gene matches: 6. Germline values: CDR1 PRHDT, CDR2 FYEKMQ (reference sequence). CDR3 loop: CASSRGTGSNSPLHF. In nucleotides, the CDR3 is TGTGCCAGCAGCCGCGGGACAGGAAGTAATTCACCCCTCCACTTT.

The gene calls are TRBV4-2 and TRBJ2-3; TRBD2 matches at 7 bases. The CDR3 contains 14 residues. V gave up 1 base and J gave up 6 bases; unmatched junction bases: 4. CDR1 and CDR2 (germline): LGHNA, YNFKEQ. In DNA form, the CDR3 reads TGTGCCAGCAGCCAAGGGGACTATACGGATACGCAGTATTTT. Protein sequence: CASSQGDYTDTQYF.

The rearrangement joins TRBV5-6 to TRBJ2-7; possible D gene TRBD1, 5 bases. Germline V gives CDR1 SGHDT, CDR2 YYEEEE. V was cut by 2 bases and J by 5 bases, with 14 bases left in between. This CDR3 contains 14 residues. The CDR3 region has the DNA TGTGCCAGCAGCTTTTTCGCCAGGGCGGACGAGCAGTACTTC. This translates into CASSFFARADEQYF.